The text below deals with one TCR beta chain. Which antigen it targets is not known. No base-level quality is on record; no much larger clone is a single base apart. This sample was taken from a study of shared clonotypes between healthy human individuals (dated by TCRdb to 2018 to 2021). At the level of the whole study: A couple of women and a few men aged 18 to 49 years were included in the cohort. For each donor, three plates each were used for CD4 naive and CD4 memory, two plates were used for CD8 naive, and one plate was used for CD8 memory. The study deeply sequenced blood TCR repertoires of roughly five healthy adults to estimate repertoire size and the extent of clonotype sharing between individuals. To increase sequencing depth and limit assay-specific biases, TCR repertoire library preparation and sequencing were carried out by different laboratories using diverse techniques. Between about 0.85 and 10 billion PBMCs per donor were obtained by leukapheresis. Overall study results and their limits: When a handful of donors were compared, the shared fraction of clonotypes was roughly 5% for naive CD4, more than 3% for naive CD8, roughly 2.5% for memory CD4, and approximately 0.4% for memory CD8. Naive subsets generally had larger estimated clonotype richness than memory subsets did. The genetic and exposure-history diversity represented was limited by the small number of donors. Higher generation probabilities were observed for clonotypes shared by all four sorted-subset donors than for non-shared clonotypes. Incomplete sequencing was indicated by rarefaction of sorted-subset datasets, despite the large sequencing depth. Pairwise subsampling led to the expectation that sequencing depth would affect the degree of clonotype sharing among donors. Sampling was limited to blood, and TCR repertoires in tissue likely differ from TCR repertoires in blood.

Using the deep immunoSEQ assay, multiplex PCR amplified TCR CDR3 regions from genomic DNA. Extracted genomic DNA from each cell subset was spread evenly across all wells of several immunoSEQ 96-well plates, with each plate serving as a replicate. For sorted subsets, 200 to 250 ng of genomic DNA, equivalent to 30,000 or so T cell genomes, went into each replicate PCR. Purified libraries were quantified with a Qubit 3.0 fluorometer, sized on a Bioanalyzer 2100, and re-quantified with the KAPA Library Quantification kit. Each immunoSEQ 96-well plate was sequenced on its own single-read 150-cycle Illumina NextSeq 550 flow cell. On the study's bioinformatics: Because only junctional sequences without quality scores were contained in the immunoSEQ output, filtering matching that applied to full-length reads could not be performed. Sequences were annotated with PyIR, a Python wrapper for IgBLAST v1.9, and V/J genes and CDR3 were assigned using IMGT germline references. Any read was removed if the V/J assignment was weak (E-value above 1e-6), the CDR3 was missing, or the read contained stop codons, out-of-frame junctions, or ambiguous translated residues. V3J clonotypes were defined by identical inferred V gene, J gene, and CDR3 amino acid sequence. Percentage overlap between repertoires was computed as shared unique clonotypes divided by the size of the smaller repertoire. Repertoire richness was assessed with RTK rarefaction, the Chao1 estimator, and Recon v2.1 estimates of unobserved clonotypes. Generation probabilities were computed with OLGA for all TCRbeta clonotypes obtained by the gDNA method from a handful of donors. In its TCRdb copy, this immuneACCESS table keeps in-frame sequences only and misses some clones. Where compared with another copy, unresolved V genes explain less than half of these, and the others have no known cause. V, J and clone size were drawn from that table, and D and trimming were deduced from the DNA. Within this sample are a few million clones, with approximately 95% of them counted one time only. The ten largest clones add up to about 0.41% of the sample.

From cysteine to phenylalanine, the CDR3 is 13 amino acids long. Left in the record is the CDR3 DNA by itself, 39 bases read in frame from the first base. V loses 4 bases, J loses 2 bases, and the germline ends lie 7 bases apart. CDR1 SGHRS and CDR2 YFSETQ were looked up in the germline V gene. Donors were healthy HIV-negative adults with no recently reported acute infections or vaccinations. All donors were Caucasian adults living in Nashville, Tennessee, USA. CD4+ T cells were enriched by magnetic negative selection; naive cells were then positively selected on CD45RA, and the negative fraction formed the memory subset. Blood was obtained by leukapheresis, after which PBMCs were separated by Ficoll-Histopaque density gradient centrifugation and cryopreserved in liquid nitrogen vapor phase. Analytical flow cytometry was used to check the purity and quantity of each magnetically sorted T cell population. Each sorted fraction had its genomic DNA isolated and then quantified by UV absorbance on a Nanodrop 2000c.

The origin of this receptor is a man between 18 and 29 years old in good health. Some clones in this sample may be carry-over from other donors' samples. Sequenced input: naive CD4+ T cells from PBMCs. In the paper's terms, the cell subset or site label means: CD45RA+ positively selected. The receptor chain draws on TRBV5-1 and TRBJ1-5, with the D gene too uncertain to name. CDR3 region: CASSPAGNQPQHF. The bases read TGCGCCAGCAGCCCGGCGGGCAATCAGCCCCAGCATTTT.